The 15 T cell receptor beta chains below were found in one sample sequenced in a study of blood T cell repertoires in COVID-19. The table came from immunoSEQ multiplex PCR; TCRdb's copy has only in-frame clones and leaves some out. The sample holds under 200,000 clones, over 70% seen once. The sample was PBMCs or T cells enriched from blood (not recorded which). The origin of the receptors is a woman between 50 and 59 years old in a cohort exposed to, infected with or recovered from COVID-19 (not recorded which).

The rearrangement links TRBV28 to TRBJ2-7; 7 bases are a match to TRBD2. Germline V lookup: CDR1 MDHEN, CDR2 SYDVKM. With 6 bases clipped from V and 0 bases from J, the junction kept 8 bases outside the gene matches. This CDR3 contains 15 residues. The CDR3: CASRAGGKISYEQYF. Here the CDR3 DNA reads TGTGCCAGCAGGGCCGGGGGGAAGATCTCCTACGAGCAGTACTTC.

The chain employs TRBV7-9 and TRBJ2-1, with D unresolved. This CDR3 is 8 amino acids long. Germline V gene sequence: CDR1 SEHNR, CDR2 FQNEAQ (reference sequence). The V and J ends lost 5 bases and 15 bases respectively, with 5 bases between them. DNA for the CDR3: TGTGCCAGCAGCCTATCGTTCTTC. This gives the protein CASSLSFF.

V usage is TRBV10-1 and J usage is TRBJ2-1, with 9 nucleotides matching TRBD1. Germline loops: CDR1 WNHNN, CDR2 SYGVQD (reference sequence). This CDR3 contains 15 residues. The trim removed 2 bases at V and 9 bases at J, leaving 8 bases unmatched. CDR3: CASSEPGQGWGEQFF. Here the CDR3 DNA reads TGCGCCAGCAGTGAGCCGGGACAGGGTTGGGGTGAGCAGTTCTTC.

This rearrangement joins TRBV28 to TRBJ1-1; possible D gene TRBD1, 6 bases. CDR3 length: 10 amino acids. CDR1 is MDHEN, CDR2 SYDVKM, per germline. Trimming stripped 6 bases from V and 11 bases from J, with 10 bases between. The CDR3 is CASSRGSAFF. CDR3 coding DNA: TGTGCCAGCAGCAGGGGTTCGGCTTTCTTT.

V and J are TRBV3-1 (or the pseudogene TRBV3-2) and TRBJ1-4; possibly TRBD1 for D (6 bases). The CDR3 covers 15 residues. V was cut by 4 bases and J by 5 bases, with 14 bases left in between. Germline V CDR1 and CDR2: LGHDT, YNNKEL (reference sequence). The chain's CDR3 is CASSLRQGQNEKLFF. DNA of the CDR3: TGTGCCAGCAGCCTTCGGCAGGGGCAGAATGAAAAACTGTTTTTT.

The rearrangement links TRBV24-1 to TRBJ2-5, with 9 positions matching TRBD1. Germline-derived CDR1 and CDR2 are KGHDR and SFDVKD. J was trimmed by 2 bases and V by 2 bases; bases with no gene match: 8. The CDR3 contains 17 residues. CDR3 region: CATSDSGTGLRQETQYF. The CDR3 nucleotides are TGTGCCACCAGTGATTCCGGGACAGGGCTTCGGCAAGAGACCCAGTACTTC.

The chain uses TRBV4-2 and TRBJ2-5; D possibly corresponds to TRBD2 (6 bases). Trimming stripped 3 bases from V and 5 bases from J, with 16 bases between. Germline CDR1 LGHNA, CDR2 YNFKEQ. This CDR3 has 15 amino acids. The CDR3 spells CASSHLAEGQETQYF. The CDR3 coding sequence is TGTGCCAGCAGCCACCTTGCGGAGGGTCAGGAGACCCAGTACTTC.

V gene TRBV7-9 combines with J gene TRBJ1-6, with D maybe TRBD1 (6 bases). Germline CDR1 SEHNR, CDR2 FQNEAQ (reference sequence). This CDR3 is built from 14 residues. The V end was cut by 3 bases, the J end by 10 bases, with 13 bases between. CDR3 residues: CASSFNRDGSPLHF. The DNA of the CDR3 is TGTGCCAGCAGCTTCAACAGGGACGGCTCACCCCTCCACTTT.

The gene calls are TRBV7-9 and TRBJ2-7; a possible D gene is TRBD2 (6 bases). This CDR3 is built from 11 residues. CDR1 is SEHNR, CDR2 FQNEAQ, per germline (reference sequence). The ends were cut back, 7 bases at V and 4 bases at J, with 8 bases in the middle. In DNA, the CDR3 is TGTGCCAGCACGGGAGATTACGAGCAGTACTTC. Translating gives CASTGDYEQYF.

This chain joins TRBV3-1 (or the pseudogene TRBV3-2) and TRBJ2-7; 10 positions match TRBD2. The trim removed 1 base at V and 3 bases at J, leaving 3 bases unmatched. The CDR3 covers 15 residues. Germline values: CDR1 LGHDT, CDR2 YNNKEL (reference sequence). The CDR3 spells CASSQAGLANYEQYF. Written as DNA, the CDR3 is TGTGCCAGCAGCCAAGCGGGACTAGCGAACTACGAGCAGTACTTC.

The genes are TRBV29-1 and TRBJ2-1, with D unclear. The V end lost 6 bases, the J end lost 8 bases, and 20 bases lay between the germline ends. This CDR3 is built from 14 residues. The germline V gene has CDR1 SQVTM and CDR2 ANQGSEA. CDR3 residues: CSVSSLLTSDEQFF. CDR3 DNA: TGCAGCGTCTCGTCTCTCCTGACGAGCGATGAGCAGTTCTTC.

The chain carries TRBV18 and TRBJ2-1; 11 positions agree with TRBD2. Germline trimming cut 0 bases from V and 4 bases from J; bases unmatched to any gene: 2. Germline V CDR1 and CDR2: KGHSH, LQKENI. The CDR3 runs to 16 residues. CDR3 sequence reads: CASSPPTSGNYNEQFF. CDR3 DNA: TGTGCCAGCTCACCACCGACTAGCGGGAATTACAATGAGCAGTTCTTC.

The sample holds a few counts of this clone. The gene calls are TRBV10-1 and TRBJ2-1; possible D gene TRBD2, 5 bases. Germline CDR1 is WNHNN and CDR2 is SYGVQD (reference sequence). The CDR3 consists of 14 residues. CDR3 residues: CCGSPRRFDNEQFF. The CDR3, as DNA: TGCTGCGGCTCCCCTCGGAGGTTTGACAATGAGCAGTTCTTC.

CDR3 loop: CASSQQGPGELFF. The CDR3 coding sequence is TGTGCCAGCAGCCAACAGGGCCCCGGGGAGCTGTTTTTT. The rearrangement joins TRBV11-3 to TRBJ2-2; D is possibly TRBD1 (6 bases). The V end was cut by 5 bases, the J end by 6 bases, with 10 bases between. This CDR3 region has 13 residues. The germline V gene encodes CDR1 SGHNT and CDR2 YENEEA.

V usage is TRBV20-1 and J usage is TRBJ2-5; unclear D gene. The germline V and J ends were trimmed by 3 bases and 5 bases, with 7 bases remaining between them. Germline V gene sequence: CDR1 DFQATT, CDR2 SNEGSKA (reference sequence). The CDR3 sequence is 11 residues long. The CDR3: CSASFYETQYF. The CDR3 coding sequence is TGCAGTGCTAGTTTCTACGAGACCCAGTACTTC.